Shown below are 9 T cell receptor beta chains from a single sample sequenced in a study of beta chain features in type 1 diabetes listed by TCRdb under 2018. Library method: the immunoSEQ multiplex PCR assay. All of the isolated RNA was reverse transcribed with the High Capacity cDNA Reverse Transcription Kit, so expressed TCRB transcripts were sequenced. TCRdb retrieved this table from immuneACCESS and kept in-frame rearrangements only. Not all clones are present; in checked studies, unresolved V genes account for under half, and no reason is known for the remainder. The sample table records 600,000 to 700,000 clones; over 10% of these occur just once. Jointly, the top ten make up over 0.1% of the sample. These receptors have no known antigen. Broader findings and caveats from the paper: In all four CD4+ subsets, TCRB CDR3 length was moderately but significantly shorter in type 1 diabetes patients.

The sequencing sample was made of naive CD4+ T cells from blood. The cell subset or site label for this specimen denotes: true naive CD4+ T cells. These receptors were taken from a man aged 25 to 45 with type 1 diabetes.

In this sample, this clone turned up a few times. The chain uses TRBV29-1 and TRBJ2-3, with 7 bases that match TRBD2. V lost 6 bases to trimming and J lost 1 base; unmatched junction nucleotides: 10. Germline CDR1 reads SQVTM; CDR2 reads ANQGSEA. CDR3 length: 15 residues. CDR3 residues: CSVGTTGLGTDTQYF. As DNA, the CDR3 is TGCAGCGTGGGGACTACGGGTCTCGGCACAGATACGCAGTATTTT.

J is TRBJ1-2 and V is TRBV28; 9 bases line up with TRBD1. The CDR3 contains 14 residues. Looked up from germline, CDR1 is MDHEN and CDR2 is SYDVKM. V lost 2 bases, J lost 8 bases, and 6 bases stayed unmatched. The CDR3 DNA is TGTGCCAGCAGTTTAGGACAGGGGACGGACGGCTACACCTTC. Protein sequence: CASSLGQGTDGYTF.

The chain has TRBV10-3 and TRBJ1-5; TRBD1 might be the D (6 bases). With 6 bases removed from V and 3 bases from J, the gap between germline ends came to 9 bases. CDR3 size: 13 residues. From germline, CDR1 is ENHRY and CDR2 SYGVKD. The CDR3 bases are TGTGCCATCAGCCAGGGGAACAATCAGCCCCAGCATTTT. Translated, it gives CAISQGNNQPQHF.

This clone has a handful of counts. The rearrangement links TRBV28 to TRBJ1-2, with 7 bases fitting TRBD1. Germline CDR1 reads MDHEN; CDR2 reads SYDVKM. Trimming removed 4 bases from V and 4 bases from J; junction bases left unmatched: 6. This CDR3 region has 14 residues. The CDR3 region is CASSYGQASYGYTF. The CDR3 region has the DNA TGTGCCAGCAGTTATGGACAGGCAAGCTATGGCTACACCTTC.

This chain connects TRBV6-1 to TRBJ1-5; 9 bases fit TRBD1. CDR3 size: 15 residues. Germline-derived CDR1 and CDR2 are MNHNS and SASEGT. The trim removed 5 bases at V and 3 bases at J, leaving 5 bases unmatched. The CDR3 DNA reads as TGTGCCAGCAGTACCGGGACAGGGCTCAATCAGCCCCAGCATTTT. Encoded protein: CASSTGTGLNQPQHF.

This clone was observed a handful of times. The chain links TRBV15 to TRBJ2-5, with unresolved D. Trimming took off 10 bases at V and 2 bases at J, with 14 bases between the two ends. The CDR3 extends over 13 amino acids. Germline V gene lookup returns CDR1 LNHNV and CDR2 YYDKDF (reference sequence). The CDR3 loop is CAISPGRQETQYF. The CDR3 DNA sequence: TGTGCCATATCCCCCGGGCGGCAAGAGACCCAGTACTTC.

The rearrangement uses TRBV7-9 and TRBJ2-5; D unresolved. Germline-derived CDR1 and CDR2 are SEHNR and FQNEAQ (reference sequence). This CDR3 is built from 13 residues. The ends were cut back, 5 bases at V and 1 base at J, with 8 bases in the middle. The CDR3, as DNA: TGTGCCAGCAGCCCGCAATCCCAAGAGACCCAGTACTTC. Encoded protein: CASSPQSQETQYF.

Written as DNA, the CDR3 is TGTGCCAGCAGCCAAGACAGGGGTGCCTACGAGCAGTACTTC. It encodes CASSQDRGAYEQYF. The J gene is TRBJ2-7, the V gene TRBV14; maybe TRBD1 (6 bases). The CDR3 runs to 14 residues. The germline V and J ends were trimmed by 0 bases and 2 bases, with 8 bases remaining between them. CDR1 is SGHDN, CDR2 FVKESK, per germline. Full variable domain (rest looked up from reference TRBV14 and TRBJ2-7): EAGVTQFPSHSVIEKGQTVTLRCDPISGHDNLYWYRRVMGKEIKFLLHFVKESKQDESGMPNNRFLAERTGGTYSTLKVQPAELEDSGVYFCASSQDRGAYEQYFGPGTRLTVT.

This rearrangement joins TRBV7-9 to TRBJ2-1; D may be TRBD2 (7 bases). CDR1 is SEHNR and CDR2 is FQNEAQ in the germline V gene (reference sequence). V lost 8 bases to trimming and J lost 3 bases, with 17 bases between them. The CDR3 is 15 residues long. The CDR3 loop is CASGEGEQNYNEQFF. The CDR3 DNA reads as TGTGCCAGCGGGGAGGGGGAACAAAACTACAATGAGCAGTTCTTC.